This section outlines one TCR beta chain sequence together with its context. This record comes from a study of cytomegalovirus exposure and HLA in healthy donors. CDR1 and CDR2 from the germline V gene are SEHNR and FQNEAQ (reference sequence). This CDR3 comprises 16 residues. The J segment lost 2 bases and the V segment lost 5 bases, leaving 10 bases of the junction unmatched. The PCR ran on 60 Vbeta and 13 Jbeta primers. The repertoire was sequenced with immunoSEQ multiplex PCR; TCRdb's copy has only in-frame clones and lacks some. The profile shows over 150,000 clones, 77% of them singletons. The genes are TRBV7-9 and TRBJ2-7; 9 nucleotides line up with TRBD1. The sequenced material came from PBMCs. The clonotype comes from a woman in her twenties or thirties in good health and CMV-seropositive. Written as DNA, the CDR3 is TGTGCCAGCAGCCCCACGGTGGGACAGGGTACCTACGAGCAGTACTTC. Encoded protein: CASSPTVGQGTYEQYF.